Shown below are 13 T cell receptor beta chains from a single sample sequenced in a study of shared clonotypes between healthy human individuals. The assay was immunoSEQ multiplex PCR, and TCRdb's table has in-frame clones only and misses some. The data hold roughly 2.4 million clones, with about 94% observed a single time. Sequenced sample: naive CD4+ T cells sorted from blood. Sample subset: CD45RA+ positively selected. The source of these receptors is a man younger than 35 in good health.

The rearrangement links TRBV30 to TRBJ1-3; 8 bases map to TRBD1. Trimming removed 8 bases from V and 2 bases from J; junction bases left unmatched: 5. The CDR3 totals 13 residues. In germline, CDR1 is GTSNPN, CDR2 SVGIG (reference sequence). CDR3: CAVQGAPGNTIYF. The CDR3 bases are TGTGCCGTTCAGGGGGCACCTGGAAACACCATATATTTT.

The chain couples TRBV5-1 to TRBJ1-1; D is unresolved. The length of the CDR3 is 13 residues. V was pared by 5 bases and J by 3 bases, with 11 bases between. CDR1 and CDR2 from the germline V gene are SGHRS and YFSETQ. The CDR3 is CASRPRGDTEAFF. The CDR3 nucleotides are TGCGCCAGCAGACCCCGAGGAGACACTGAAGCTTTCTTT.

Of note for this clone: This sample includes further DNA sequences coding for the same CDR3. This chain links TRBV6-1 with TRBJ1-6; D gene ambiguous. V lost 1 base and J 3 bases, leaving 7 bases between the germline ends. The CDR3 consists of 15 residues. The germline V gene encodes CDR1 MNHNS and CDR2 SASEGT. The CDR3 nucleotides read TGTGCCAGCAGTGAAGAAACGGGCTATAATTCACCCCTCCACTTT. Its protein is CASSEETGYNSPLHF.

V gene TRBV4-3 combines with J gene TRBJ2-1; tentatively, D is TRBD2 (5 bases). The CDR3 spans 18 residues. V was pared by 0 bases and J by 0 bases, with 15 bases between. The germline CDR1 and CDR2 sequences are LGHNA and YSLEER. DNA of the CDR3: TGCGCCAGCAGCCAAGATCCCCCGGGGAGCGACTCCTACAATGAGCAGTTCTTC. This translates into CASSQDPPGSDSYNEQFF.

This clone was observed once. The chain employs TRBV6-5 and TRBJ1-5; the D gene is possibly TRBD1 (5 bases). The CDR3 has 14 residues. V lost 2 bases to trimming and J lost 1 base, with 6 bases between them. Looked up from germline, CDR1 is MNHEY and CDR2 is SVGAGI. CDR3 sequence reads: CASSYGASNQPQHF. CDR3 bases: TGTGCCAGCAGTTACGGGGCCAGCAATCAGCCCCAGCATTTT.

This clone was detected only once. This chain links TRBV18 with TRBJ2-7; 7 bases are shared with TRBD1. V lost 4 bases to trimming and J lost 3 bases; unmatched junction nucleotides: 3. The CDR3 runs 13 residues. Germline CDR1 and CDR2: KGHSH and LQKENI. The CDR3 nucleotides read TGTGCCAGCTCACAAAACAGGGGCTACGAGCAGTACTTC. Translating it yields CASSQNRGYEQYF.

V gene TRBV12-5 combines with J gene TRBJ1-6; D might be TRBD1 (6 bases). This CDR3 has 17 residues. Trimming shortened V by 0 bases and J by 4 bases, and 13 bases separated the two germline ends. Germline-derived CDR1 and CDR2 are LGHNT and FRNRAP. CDR3 in DNA: TGTGCTAGTGGTTTGGTACCTGGGCAGGGGTATAATTCACCCCTCCACTTT. Protein sequence: CASGLVPGQGYNSPLHF.

The chain combines TRBV18 with TRBJ1-2; 9 nucleotides agree with TRBD1. Germline V CDR1 and CDR2: KGHSH, LQKENI. This CDR3 spans 15 amino acids. V shed 2 bases, J shed 3 bases, and the junction held 4 bases outside the gene matches. The CDR3 loop is CASSPGGQGDYGYTF. The CDR3 DNA is TGTGCCAGCTCACCAGGGGGACAGGGTGACTATGGCTACACCTTC.

J is TRBJ2-3 and V is TRBV10-3; no clear D. V was cut by 8 bases and J by 1 base, with 7 bases left in between. The CDR3 covers 12 residues. Germline CDR1 and CDR2: ENHRY and SYGVKD. The CDR3 DNA reads as TGTGCCATCGACGGCGGCACAGATACGCAGTATTTT. Translation: CAIDGGTDTQYF.

The chain uses TRBV29-1 and TRBJ1-1; 10 bases line up with TRBD1. V lost 7 bases and J lost 7; bases outside the gene matches: 6. Germline CDR1 and CDR2: SQVTM and ANQGSEA. This CDR3 contains 12 residues. Written as DNA, the CDR3 is TGCAGCGCAGACAGGGGGCAAAGTGAAGCTTTCTTT. Translation gives CSADRGQSEAFF.

The chain's CDR3 is CVILRGQPQHF. CDR3 DNA: TGTGTCATCTTAAGGGGTCAGCCCCAGCATTTT. The chain joins TRBV19 to TRBJ1-5; TRBD1 might be the D (5 bases). Germline V gene sequence: CDR1 LNHDA, CDR2 SQIVND (reference sequence). CDR3 length: 11 residues.

This chain joins TRBV7-6 and TRBJ2-7; 7 bases fit TRBD2. The junction had 4 bases not matched to a gene; V was cut back by 2 bases and J by 3 bases. This CDR3 contains 14 residues. Germline V gene sequence: CDR1 SGHVS, CDR2 FNYEAQ. DNA of the CDR3: TGTGCCAGCAGCTTAAAGCGGGAAGGCTACGAGCAGTACTTC. Amino acid sequence: CASSLKREGYEQYF.

V gene TRBV28 combines with J gene TRBJ2-5, with TRBD1 matching 10 bases. Germline values: CDR1 MDHEN, CDR2 SYDVKM. The trim removed 5 bases at V and 5 bases at J, leaving 11 bases unmatched. The CDR3 runs 16 residues. The chain's CDR3 is CASSPGDRGLWETQYF. DNA for the CDR3: TGTGCCAGCAGTCCGGGTGACAGGGGGCTCTGGGAGACCCAGTACTTC.